This TCR beta chain is from a study of a mutant IDH1 vaccine in newly diagnosed glioma. Germline V gives CDR1 ENHRY, CDR2 SYGVKD. The V segment lost 4 bases and the J segment 2 bases; nucleotides outside the gene matches: 0. CDR3 size: 14 residues. The table came from immunoSEQ multiplex PCR; TCRdb's copy has only in-frame clones and leaves some out. Of around 67,000 clones in the sample, more than 70% were seen once. Regarding time point: baseline, week 1 (first vaccination visit). The treatment: pre-vaccination baseline after standard-of-care therapy. New WHO grade 3 or 4 IDH1-mutant, ATRX-lost astrocytomas were present in all donors.

Sample: peripheral blood mononuclear cells (PBMCs), taken from a glioma patient treated with radiotherapy, temozolomide or both. The sequence derives from a woman aged 18-29 years with glioma. Some clones in this sample may be carry-over from other donors' samples. The gene calls are TRBV10-3 and TRBJ2-1; TRBD2 aligns across 9 bases. CDR3 sequence reads: CAISGGGAYNEQFF. DNA of the CDR3: TGTGCCATCAGTGGCGGGGGGGCCTACAATGAGCAGTTCTTC.